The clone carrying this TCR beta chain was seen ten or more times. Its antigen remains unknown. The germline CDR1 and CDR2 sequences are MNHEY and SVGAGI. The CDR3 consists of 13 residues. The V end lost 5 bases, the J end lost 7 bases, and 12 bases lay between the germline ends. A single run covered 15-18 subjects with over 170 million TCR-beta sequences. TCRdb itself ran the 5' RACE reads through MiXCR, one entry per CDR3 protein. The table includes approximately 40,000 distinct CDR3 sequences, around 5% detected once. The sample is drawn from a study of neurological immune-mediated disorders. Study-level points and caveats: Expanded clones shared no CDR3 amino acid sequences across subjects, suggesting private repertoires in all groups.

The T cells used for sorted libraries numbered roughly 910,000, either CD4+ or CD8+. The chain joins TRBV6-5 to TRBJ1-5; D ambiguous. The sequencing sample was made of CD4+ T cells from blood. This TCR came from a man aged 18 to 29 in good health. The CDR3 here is CASSIQVTQPQHF. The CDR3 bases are TGTGCCAGCAGTATCCAGGTCACCCAGCCCCAGCATTTT.